These T cell receptor beta chains were read from a single sample in a study of cytomegalovirus exposure and HLA in healthy donors. Assay used: immunoSEQ multiplex PCR; TCRdb lists only in-frame clones, some missing. The top ten clones hold about 6.7% of a sample with fewer than 150,000 clones, 85% of them seen once. Sequencing was done on a sample of PBMCs. The receptors were sampled from a woman between 25 and 40 years old in good health and CMV-seropositive. The CDR3 runs from the conserved cysteine through the conserved F or W. D genes are given only for firm matches. Clone size is given for some rows only: seen once, a few or many times, or a class if the clone is expanded.

d_gene: TRBD1; j_gene: TRBJ2-2; v_gene: TRBV5-1; abundance: NA; CDR3nt: TGCGCCAGCAGCTTGGCCGGAGGACAGGGAGGAACCGGGGAGCTGTTTTTT; CDR3aa: CASSLAGGQGGTGELFF
d_gene: NA; j_gene: TRBJ1-1; v_gene: TRBV11-2; abundance: NA; CDR3nt: TGTGCCAGCAGCTTACGGGAGCCAAGGGAAGCTTTCTTT; CDR3aa: CASSLREPREAFF
d_gene: NA; j_gene: TRBJ2-1; v_gene: TRBV28; abundance: NA; CDR3nt: TGTGCCAGCAGTTTGCGCGTCAATGAGCAGTTCTTC; CDR3aa: CASSLRVNEQFF
d_gene: NA; j_gene: TRBJ1-2; v_gene: TRBV10-3; abundance: NA; CDR3nt: TGTGCCATCAGTGGGGCAGGGGAATATGGCTACACCTTC; CDR3aa: CAISGAGEYGYTF
d_gene: TRBD1; j_gene: TRBJ1-1; v_gene: TRBV19; abundance: once; CDR3nt: TGTGCCAGTAGTCCCTGGACAGGGGGAGAGGGGACTGAAGCTTTCTTT; CDR3aa: CASSPWTGGEGTEAFF
d_gene: NA; j_gene: TRBJ1-6; v_gene: TRBV28; abundance: once; CDR3nt: TGTGCCAGCAGTTACCCGGGATCCAATTCACCCCTCCACTTT; CDR3aa: CASSYPGSNSPLHF
d_gene: TRBD1; j_gene: TRBJ1-6; v_gene: TRBV28; abundance: NA; CDR3nt: TGTGCCAGCAGGTCTGGACAGGGAGGGAATTCACCCCTCCACTTT; CDR3aa: CASRSGQGGNSPLHF
d_gene: TRBD2; j_gene: TRBJ2-1; v_gene: TRBV5-1; abundance: NA; CDR3nt: TGCGCCAGCAGCTTTCGGTGGACGGGGGGAAATGAGCAGTTCTTC; CDR3aa: CASSFRWTGGNEQFF
d_gene: NA; j_gene: TRBJ2-7; v_gene: TRBV30; abundance: NA; CDR3nt: TGTGCCTGGAGTGCTCAGGGGATCAACGAGCAGTACTTC; CDR3aa: CAWSAQGINEQYF
d_gene: NA; j_gene: TRBJ2-6; v_gene: TRBV7-3; abundance: NA; CDR3nt: TGTGCCAGCAGCCCCCGTGGAGCCCCGACGTTGGGGGCCAACGTCCTGACTTTC; CDR3aa: CASSPRGAPTLGANVLTF
d_gene: NA; j_gene: TRBJ1-2; v_gene: TRBV6-1; abundance: few; CDR3nt: TGTGCCAGCAGTGAAAGGGGCGGGATCGGCGGCTACACCTTC; CDR3aa: CASSERGGIGGYTF
d_gene: NA; j_gene: TRBJ2-1; v_gene: TRBV6-4; abundance: NA; CDR3nt: TGTGCCAGCAGTGACGGGCAGGGGGGATACAATGAGCAGTTCTTC; CDR3aa: CASSDGQGGYNEQFF
d_gene: NA; j_gene: TRBJ1-5; v_gene: TRBV9; abundance: few; CDR3nt: TGTGCCAGCAGCTCAGGGGCCCCCTCCTCTAATCAGCCCCAGCATTTT; CDR3aa: CASSSGAPSSNQPQHF
d_gene: NA; j_gene: TRBJ2-7; v_gene: TRBV19; abundance: NA; CDR3nt: TGTGCCAGTAGCCCCTTGCGGGGTTCCGAGCAGTACTTC; CDR3aa: CASSPLRGSEQYF
d_gene: NA; j_gene: TRBJ2-2; v_gene: TRBV29-1; abundance: NA; CDR3nt: TGCAGCGGGCAGGGGAACACCGGGGAGCTGTTTTTT; CDR3aa: CSGQGNTGELFF
d_gene: NA; j_gene: TRBJ2-2; v_gene: TRBV5-8; abundance: NA; CDR3nt: TGTGCCAGCAGCCAGGGGACCGGCGGGGAGCTGTTTTTT; CDR3aa: CASSQGTGGELFF
d_gene: NA; j_gene: TRBJ1-2; v_gene: TRBV14; abundance: NA; CDR3nt: TGTGCCAGCAGCCAAGTTGGGGCTAAGAGCGGCTACACCTTC; CDR3aa: CASSQVGAKSGYTF
d_gene: NA; j_gene: TRBJ2-7; v_gene: TRBV29-1; abundance: NA; CDR3nt: TGCAGCGTTGGTCCCAGGTTAAGAGACGAGCAGTACTTC; CDR3aa: CSVGPRLRDEQYF
d_gene: NA; j_gene: TRBJ2-3; v_gene: TRBV11-2; abundance: NA; CDR3nt: TGTGCCAGCAGCTTAGTCGGAGATACGCAGTATTTT; CDR3aa: CASSLVGDTQYF
d_gene: NA; j_gene: TRBJ2-1; v_gene: TRBV27; abundance: NA; CDR3nt: TGTGCCAGCAGCCGTGGGACACCCACTTCCTACAATGAGCAGTTCTTC; CDR3aa: CASSRGTPTSYNEQFF
d_gene: TRBD1; j_gene: TRBJ2-1; v_gene: TRBV7-9; abundance: NA; CDR3nt: TGTGCCAGCAGCTTATCCGGGACAGATTACAATGAGCAGTTCTTC; CDR3aa: CASSLSGTDYNEQFF
d_gene: NA; j_gene: TRBJ1-2; v_gene: TRBV28; abundance: NA; CDR3nt: TGTGCCAGCAGTTTTTTGGGGCCGGGGGTCTATGGCTACACCTTC; CDR3aa: CASSFLGPGVYGYTF
d_gene: NA; j_gene: TRBJ1-1; v_gene: TRBV9; abundance: NA; CDR3nt: TGTGCCAGCAGCCCCAAGGGACCGGCGGGGGTCACTGAAGCTTTCTTT; CDR3aa: CASSPKGPAGVTEAFF
d_gene: TRBD2; j_gene: TRBJ2-7; v_gene: TRBV7-2; abundance: NA; CDR3nt: TGTGCCAGCAGCCCCCGGACTAGCGGGTTCTACGAGCAGTACTTC; CDR3aa: CASSPRTSGFYEQYF
d_gene: NA; j_gene: TRBJ1-2; v_gene: TRBV5-8; abundance: NA; CDR3nt: TGTGCCAGCAGCTCAGGGGAGTTCAACTATGGCTACACCTTC; CDR3aa: CASSSGEFNYGYTF
d_gene: TRBD1; j_gene: TRBJ1-1; v_gene: TRBV28; abundance: NA; CDR3nt: TGTGCCAGCAGTGTCTCAGGGGGTGCTGAAGCTTTCTTT; CDR3aa: CASSVSGGAEAFF
d_gene: TRBD1; j_gene: TRBJ2-7; v_gene: TRBV28; abundance: NA; CDR3nt: TGTGCCAGCAGTCCCCCCGGGACAGCCTACGAGCAGTACTTC; CDR3aa: CASSPPGTAYEQYF
d_gene: TRBD1; j_gene: TRBJ2-7; v_gene: TRBV7-9; abundance: NA; CDR3nt: TGTGCCAGCAGCCCCGGACAGGGGGGGTTCGAGCAGTACTTC; CDR3aa: CASSPGQGGFEQYF
d_gene: NA; j_gene: TRBJ2-3; v_gene: TRBV5-4; abundance: NA; CDR3nt: TGTGCCAGCAGCATTGACAGTTCTAGCACAGATACGCAGTATTTT; CDR3aa: CASSIDSSSTDTQYF
d_gene: NA; j_gene: TRBJ2-2; v_gene: TRBV15; abundance: NA; CDR3nt: TGTGCCACCAGCAGAGGTTTTCAGACTACCGGGGAGCTGTTTTTT; CDR3aa: CATSRGFQTTGELFF
d_gene: NA; j_gene: TRBJ2-6; v_gene: TRBV9; abundance: few; CDR3nt: TGTGCCAGCAGTGTTACAGACTCTGGGGCCAACGTCCTGACTTTC; CDR3aa: CASSVTDSGANVLTF
d_gene: NA; j_gene: TRBJ1-3; v_gene: TRBV6-1; abundance: NA; CDR3nt: TGTGCCAGCAGGGACAGCGCTGGAAACACCATATATTTT; CDR3aa: CASRDSAGNTIYF
d_gene: NA; j_gene: TRBJ1-5; v_gene: TRBV19; abundance: NA; CDR3nt: TGTGCCAGTAAAGAGCGGGGCGTCCATCAGCCCCAGCATTTT; CDR3aa: CASKERGVHQPQHF
d_gene: TRBD1; j_gene: TRBJ1-3; v_gene: TRBV2; abundance: NA; CDR3nt: TGTGCCAGCACGAGGGACAGCGGAAACACCATATATTTT; CDR3aa: CASTRDSGNTIYF
d_gene: TRBD2; j_gene: TRBJ2-1; v_gene: TRBV6-5; abundance: NA; CDR3nt: TGTGCCAGCAGTTTGGGGGGGACTCCAATTTACAATGAGCAGTTCTTC; CDR3aa: CASSLGGTPIYNEQFF
d_gene: NA; j_gene: TRBJ2-4; v_gene: TRBV5-1; abundance: NA; CDR3nt: TGCGCCAGCAGTCCGGGACTTCTGGCCAAAAACATTCAGTACTTC; CDR3aa: CASSPGLLAKNIQYF
d_gene: TRBD1; j_gene: TRBJ1-1; v_gene: TRBV18; abundance: NA; CDR3nt: TGTGCCAGCTCACCGACCCGACAGGGGGCCCTCGCTGAAGCTTTCTTT; CDR3aa: CASSPTRQGALAEAFF
d_gene: TRBD1; j_gene: TRBJ1-4; v_gene: TRBV11-2; abundance: NA; CDR3nt: TGTGCCAGCAGCCGGACAGGGTCTAATGAAAAACTGTTTTTT; CDR3aa: CASSRTGSNEKLFF
d_gene: TRBD1; j_gene: TRBJ1-1; v_gene: TRBV29-1; abundance: NA; CDR3nt: TGCAGCGTTGAAAGACAGGGCAAGGACACTGAAGCTTTCTTT; CDR3aa: CSVERQGKDTEAFF
d_gene: TRBD1; j_gene: TRBJ2-5; v_gene: TRBV28; abundance: NA; CDR3nt: TGTGCCAGCAGTGTACAGGGGGTGGAAGAGACCCAGTACTTC; CDR3aa: CASSVQGVEETQYF
d_gene: TRBD1; j_gene: TRBJ1-1; v_gene: TRBV2; abundance: NA; CDR3nt: TGTGCCAGCAGTGAGGGGACAGGGGGAAGTGAAGCTTTCTTT; CDR3aa: CASSEGTGGSEAFF
d_gene: NA; j_gene: TRBJ2-1; v_gene: TRBV7-9; abundance: once; CDR3nt: TGTGCCAGCAGCTCCAGGGGCGACTACAATGAGCAGTTCTTC; CDR3aa: CASSSRGDYNEQFF
d_gene: NA; j_gene: TRBJ2-3; v_gene: TRBV7-2; abundance: NA; CDR3nt: TGTGCCAGCAGCATCCGCCCCGGAGGCCCAGATACGCAGTATTTT; CDR3aa: CASSIRPGGPDTQYF
d_gene: NA; j_gene: TRBJ2-4; v_gene: TRBV6-1; abundance: NA; CDR3nt: TGTGCCAGCAGTGAAGCGGGTCGGGGGGCGAACATTCAGTACTTC; CDR3aa: CASSEAGRGANIQYF
d_gene: TRBD2; j_gene: TRBJ2-7; v_gene: TRBV28; abundance: NA; CDR3nt: TGTGCCAGCAGCCCCTCTAGCGGGGCATACGAGCAGTACTTC; CDR3aa: CASSPSSGAYEQYF
d_gene: NA; j_gene: TRBJ1-4; v_gene: TRBV6-6; abundance: NA; CDR3nt: TGTGCCAGCAGTTACACCGCGTCGCGGGATGAAAAACTGTTTTTT; CDR3aa: CASSYTASRDEKLFF
d_gene: NA; j_gene: TRBJ1-2; v_gene: TRBV9; abundance: NA; CDR3nt: TGTGCCAGCAGCGTCATCGAGGTTGGGGGCTACACCTTC; CDR3aa: CASSVIEVGGYTF
d_gene: TRBD1; j_gene: TRBJ2-6; v_gene: TRBV6-1; abundance: NA; CDR3nt: TGTGCCAGCAGTGGACGGGACAGCCAAGGGGCTGGGGCCAACGTCCTGACTTTC; CDR3aa: CASSGRDSQGAGANVLTF